The source of this T cell receptor (beta chain) is a study of blood T cells in healthy people across ages. Each donor gave around 9.6 milliliters of peripheral blood. To note about this clonotype: The antigen is undetermined.

Together with a sample-barcoded 5' primer, a J-beta primer mix was included in a second PCR lasting about 7 to 12 cycles. Template switching added a 12-random-nucleotide identifier to every cDNA molecule. TCRdb used MiXCR to reprocess the 5' RACE reads, holding one entry per CDR3 protein. The profile shows around 1,100,000 distinct CDR3 sequences, 35% to 40% of them singletons. J lost 2 bases, V lost 5 bases, and 6 bases had no gene match. Germline V gives CDR1 KGHDR, CDR2 SFDVKD. The length of the CDR3 is 16 residues. Findings and caveats of the study: Conclusively comparing naive with antigen-experienced cells was impossible with unsorted PBMCs. The fall in TCR beta diversity per million T cells was roughly linear with age.

The chain couples TRBV24-1 to TRBJ2-5; TRBD1 matches at 11 bases. The TCR was taken from a young man in good health. The specimen was blood. CDR3 loop: CATSAGDRGFQETQYF. CDR3 in DNA: TGTGCCACCAGTGCCGGGGACAGGGGGTTTCAAGAGACCCAGTACTTC.